Below, 32 T cell receptor beta chains from the same sample are listed, as sequenced in a study of cytotoxic CD8 clonotypes in ibrutinib-treated CLL. Using immunoSEQ multiplex PCR, the repertoire was profiled, and TCRdb retains in-frame clones only, with some absent. The sample lists roughly 56,000 clones, roughly 70% occurring once. The sequencing here drew on PBMCs, taken after 12 months of ibrutinib treatment. The receptors were sampled from a human donor with chronic lymphocytic leukemia.

The chain combines TRBV11-2 with TRBJ2-7; possible D gene TRBD1, 7 bases. Per germline, CDR1 SGHAT and CDR2 FQNNGV. V was cut by 8 bases and J by 6 bases, with 8 bases left in between. This CDR3 is 10 amino acids long. CDR3 nucleotides: TGTGCCAGCCAGGGGGGCGAGCAGTACTTC. It codes for CASQGGEQYF.

This clone was recorded a few times. The CDR3 DNA sequence: TGTGCCAGCAGGCCCACTAGCGGGGCCTACAATGAGCAGTTCTTC. This translates into CASRPTSGAYNEQFF. The chain recombines TRBV5-4 with TRBJ2-1; 10 positions agree with TRBD2. The CDR3 runs 15 residues. In germline, CDR1 is SGHNT, CDR2 YYREEE (reference sequence). Trimming removed 5 bases from V and 2 bases from J; junction bases left unmatched: 4. Based on the CDR3 plus reference TRBV5-4 and TRBJ2-1, the full variable domain is ETGVTQSPTHLIKTRGQQVTLRCSSQSGHNTVSWYQQALGQGPQFIFQYYREEENGRGNFPPRFSGLQFPNYSSELNVNALELDDSALYLCASRPTSGAYNEQFFGPGTRLTVL.

For the CDR3, the DNA is TGTGCCAGTAGTCCAAACTCTCTCGGGCAAGAGACCCAGTACTTC. Translated, it gives CASSPNSLGQETQYF. The rearrangement links TRBV19 to TRBJ2-5; D not certain. This CDR3 has 15 residues. The germline V and J ends were trimmed by 5 bases and 2 bases, with 15 bases remaining between them. Germline CDR1 and CDR2: LNHDA and SQIVND (reference sequence). The full variable domain, its missing parts supplied by reference TRBV19 and TRBJ2-5, is DGGITQSPKYLFRKEGQNVTLSCEQNLNHDAMYWYRQDPGQGLRLIYYSQIVNDFQKGDIAEGYSVSREKKESFPLTVTSAQKNPTAFYLCASSPNSLGQETQYFGPGTRLLVL.

The chain couples TRBV5-6 to TRBJ1-1; D possibly corresponds to TRBD1 (5 bases). Germline CDR1 reads SGHDT; CDR2 reads YYEEEE. CDR3 length equals 14 residues. Between the trimmed V and J ends, which lost 4 bases and 0 bases, there was a span of 10 bases. The CDR3 region is CASSTGPMNTEAFF. The CDR3 coding sequence is TGTGCCAGCAGCACGGGACCGATGAACACTGAAGCTTTCTTT.

The rearrangement uses TRBV18 and TRBJ2-5; 9 bases agree with TRBD2. With 3 bases clipped from V and 5 bases from J, the junction kept 10 bases outside the gene matches. This CDR3 spans 16 amino acids. From germline, CDR1 is KGHSH and CDR2 LQKENI. CDR3 amino acids: CASSPPGLADGETQYF. The CDR3 DNA follows: TGTGCCAGCTCACCGCCGGGACTAGCCGACGGGGAGACCCAGTACTTC.

This chain links TRBV18 with TRBJ2-5; 9 bases match TRBD1. CDR1 and CDR2 (germline): KGHSH, LQKENI. V was pared by 4 bases and J by 3 bases, with 6 bases of the junction left unmatched. This CDR3 contains 15 residues. The CDR3 bases are TGTGCCAGCTCACACGGGACAGGGAATGAAGAGACCCAGTACTTC. Its translation is CASSHGTGNEETQYF.

The J gene is TRBJ2-5, the V gene TRBV11-2; 9 bases are a match to TRBD2. Losses at the gene ends were 1 base for V and 4 bases for J; bases not matched to a gene: 10. CDR1 and CDR2 from the germline V gene are SGHAT and FQNNGV. This CDR3 spans 17 amino acids. The CDR3 region is CASSLGVGGTSIETQYF. DNA for the CDR3: TGTGCCAGCAGCTTAGGGGTCGGGGGGACTAGCATAGAGACCCAGTACTTC.

The V gene is TRBV6-5, the J gene TRBJ1-3, with D possibly TRBD1 on 6 matching bases. Germline V gene lookup returns CDR1 MNHEY and CDR2 SVGAGI. Deletions cut 10 bases from V and 0 bases from J, with 13 bases between. This CDR3 spans 14 amino acids. The CDR3 nucleotides read TGTGCCACCACAGGGCCGGGCTCTGGAAACACCATATATTTT. Encoded protein: CATTGPGSGNTIYF.

The chain carries TRBV11-2 and TRBJ2-7, with TRBD2 matching 12 bases. The trim removed 6 bases at V and 6 bases at J, leaving 9 bases unmatched. The CDR3 covers 15 residues. Germline V gene sequence: CDR1 SGHAT, CDR2 FQNNGV. This chain's CDR3 is CASRGLAGRGSEQYF. The DNA for the CDR3 is TGTGCCAGCAGGGGACTAGCGGGCCGTGGGAGCGAGCAGTACTTC.

CDR3 bases: TGTGCCAGCTCACCCGACAGGGGCGCGCCGTACTTC. It is translated as CASSPDRGAPYF. The chain employs TRBV18 and TRBJ2-5, with 8 nucleotides matching TRBD1. Germline V gives CDR1 KGHSH, CDR2 LQKENI. The V and J ends lost 3 bases and 13 bases, in that order; junction bases with no gene match: 7. CDR3 size: 12 residues.

This clone was counted once. V and J are TRBV9 and TRBJ2-3; 11 bases align to TRBD2. Germline-derived CDR1 and CDR2 are SGDLS and YYNGEE. This CDR3 is built from 15 residues. Losses at the gene ends were 4 bases for V and 3 bases for J; bases not matched to a gene: 4. CDR3 residues: CASSLAGGRTDTQYF. DNA for the CDR3: TGTGCCAGCAGCTTAGCGGGAGGGAGGACAGATACGCAGTATTTT.

The chain couples TRBV15 to TRBJ2-3; D might be TRBD2 (5 bases). Germline lookup yields CDR1 LNHNV and CDR2 YYDKDF (reference sequence). Between the trimmed V and J ends, which lost 1 base and 2 bases, there was a span of 13 bases. This CDR3 is built from 16 residues. The CDR3 DNA is TGTGCCACCAGCAGAGGCCGGGTACGGGACACAGATACGCAGTATTTT. Its translation is CATSRGRVRDTDTQYF. The entire variable domain, with the rest obtained from reference TRBV15 and TRBJ2-3, is as follows: DAMVIQNPRYQVTQFGKPVTLSCSQTLNHNVMYWYQQKSSQAPKLLFHYYDKDFNNEADTPDNFQSRRPNTSFCFLDIRSPGLGDTAMYLCATSRGRVRDTDTQYFGPGTRLTVL.

In nucleotides, the CDR3 is TGTGCCAGCAGCTTGGGGGACAGGGGGGATGAGACCCAGTACTTC. It specifies CASSLGDRGDETQYF. The rearrangement links TRBV5-4 to TRBJ2-5; TRBD1 aligns across 11 bases. CDR1 SGHNT and CDR2 YYREEE come from the germline V gene (reference sequence). Trimming removed 0 bases from V and 5 bases from J; junction bases left unmatched: 3. The CDR3 runs to 15 residues.

The CDR3 here is CASSPRGGKNQPQHF. DNA for the CDR3: TGTGCCAGCAGTCCTCGCGGGGGGAAGAATCAGCCCCAGCATTTT. The chain employs TRBV28 and TRBJ1-5; a weak D match, TRBD1 (5 bases). This CDR3 has 15 amino acids. CDR1 is MDHEN, CDR2 SYDVKM, per germline. V was clipped by 5 bases and J by 4 bases, with 15 bases between them.

The chain recombines TRBV18 with TRBJ2-3; D is perhaps TRBD1 or TRBD2 (5 bases each). In germline, CDR1 is KGHSH, CDR2 LQKENI. V gave up 3 bases and J gave up 3 bases, with 10 bases separating them. There are 14 residues in the CDR3. DNA of the CDR3: TGTGCCAGCTCACCGGGGGTTGGGACAGATACGCAGTATTTT. It codes for CASSPGVGTDTQYF.

The chain uses TRBV5-1 and TRBJ1-2, with D perhaps TRBD1 (5 bases). The CDR3 contains 16 residues. V lost 7 bases and J 8 bases, leaving 27 bases between the germline ends. Germline loops: CDR1 SGHRS, CDR2 YFSETQ. CDR3 sequence reads: CASRSAVQGSQLGYTF. As DNA, the CDR3 is TGCGCCAGCCGATCGGCGGTCCAGGGCTCTCAGTTGGGCTACACCTTC.

This chain uses TRBV5-6 with TRBJ2-7, with D perhaps assigned TRBD1 or TRBD2 (5 bases each). Trimming took 0 bases from V and 1 from J, leaving 11 bases between them. This CDR3 is 15 amino acids long. Germline values: CDR1 SGHDT, CDR2 YYEEEE. Here the CDR3 DNA reads TGTGCCAGCAGCTTGGCCGGGACGGGTTCCTACGAGCAGTACTTC. This encodes CASSLAGTGSYEQYF.

The J gene is TRBJ1-5, the V gene TRBV18; 8 positions agree with TRBD1. The CDR3 has 15 residues. The trim removed 3 bases at V and 4 bases at J, leaving 5 bases unmatched. The germline V gene encodes CDR1 KGHSH and CDR2 LQKENI. CDR3 DNA: TGTGCCAGCTCACCTATGACAGGGGCTAATCAGCCCCAGCATTTT. Translation: CASSPMTGANQPQHF.

The sample holds a few counts of this clone. This chain links TRBV30 with TRBJ2-1; unclear D gene. CDR1 and CDR2 from the germline V gene are GTSNPN and SVGIG (reference sequence). V lost 0 bases and J lost 9, with 9 bases in between. The CDR3 runs 12 residues. The CDR3 nucleotides read TGTGCCTGGAGTGTAACCGGCGGTGAGCAGTTCTTC. This encodes CAWSVTGGEQFF.

This chain links TRBV7-2 with TRBJ1-5, with 7 positions matching TRBD1. The V gene's germline CDR1 is SGHTA and CDR2 FQGNSA. The trim removed 5 bases at V and 1 base at J, leaving 5 bases unmatched. The CDR3 covers 15 residues. In DNA, the CDR3 is TGTGCCAGCAGCACACAGACAGGGAGCAATCAGCCCCAGCATTTT. It encodes CASSTQTGSNQPQHF. Together with reference TRBV7-2 and TRBJ1-5, the CDR3 gives the full variable domain: GAGVSQSPSNKVTEKGKDVELRCDPISGHTALYWYRQSLGQGLEFLIYFQGNSAPDKSGLPSDRFSAERTGGSVSTLTIQRTQQEDSAVYLCASSTQTGSNQPQHFGDGTRLSIL.

V usage is TRBV7-6 and J usage is TRBJ1-1; D not certain. Germline V gives CDR1 SGHVS, CDR2 FNYEAQ. The CDR3 has 13 amino acids. V was trimmed by 4 bases and J by 0 bases, leaving 6 bases between them. The CDR3 DNA is TGTGCCAGCAGCTCGACGGTGAACACTGAAGCTTTCTTT. Translation gives CASSSTVNTEAFF.

The chain employs TRBV4-1 and TRBJ1-5, with unresolved D. V was pared by 1 base and J by 6 bases, with 7 bases between. Germline-derived CDR1 and CDR2 are MGHRA and YSYEKL. The CDR3 contains 13 residues. This CDR3 is CASSQVGSQPQHF. DNA for the CDR3: TGCGCCAGCAGCCAAGTGGGGAGTCAGCCCCAGCATTTT.

The chain has TRBV15 and TRBJ2-7; the match to TRBD2 covers 11 bases. V was clipped by 4 bases and J by 5 bases; unmatched bases: 7. This CDR3 comprises 15 residues. CDR1 LNHNV and CDR2 YYDKDF come from the germline V gene (reference sequence). The CDR3 DNA is TGTGCCACCAGCAAGGGAGTAGCGGGGGGGGACGAGCAGTACTTC. Translating it yields CATSKGVAGGDEQYF.

This chain connects TRBV10-3 to TRBJ2-3; D might be TRBD2 (6 bases). CDR1 is ENHRY and CDR2 is SYGVKD in the germline V gene. The CDR3 sequence is 13 residues long. Trimming removed 11 bases from V and 3 bases from J, with 15 bases in between. CDR3 amino acids: CASGEQLTDTQYF. DNA for the CDR3: TGTGCCTCGGGGGAACAGCTTACAGATACGCAGTATTTT.

This clone was detected a few times. The chain has TRBV7-9 and TRBJ2-3; possible D gene TRBD1, 6 bases. The CDR3 runs to 13 residues. CDR1 is SEHNR and CDR2 is FQNEAQ in the germline V gene (reference sequence). Trimming removed 5 bases at V and 4 bases at J, with 10 bases between. In DNA form, the CDR3 reads TGTGCCAGCAGCCCCAGGGGCCCAGATACGCAGTATTTT. Its protein product is CASSPRGPDTQYF. The whole variable domain, filled in from reference TRBV7-9 and TRBJ2-3, reads DTGVSQNPRHKITKRGQNVTFRCDPISEHNRLYWYRQTLGQGPEFLTYFQNEAQLEKSRLLSDRFSAERPKGSFSTLEIQRTEQGDSAMYLCASSPRGPDTQYFGPGTRLTVL.

This sequence joins TRBV11-2 and TRBJ2-7, with 7 bases identical to TRBD2. The germline V gene has CDR1 SGHAT and CDR2 FQNNGV. CDR3 size: 15 residues. V lost 1 base, J lost 2 bases, and 5 bases stayed unmatched. The CDR3 DNA sequence: TGTGCCAGCAGCTTAGTCCTAGCGGAGGCCTACGAGCAGTACTTC. The encoded protein is CASSLVLAEAYEQYF.

The genes are TRBV29-1 and TRBJ2-7; D assignment may be TRBD1 or TRBD2 (6 bases each). The germline CDR1 and CDR2 sequences are SQVTM and ANQGSEA. The V end lost 7 bases, the J end lost 1 base, and 14 bases lay between the germline ends. This CDR3 region has 13 residues. CDR3 bases: TGCAGCGCGGGCGGGACACCATCCTACGAGCAGTACTTC. Protein sequence: CSAGGTPSYEQYF.

The chain employs TRBV2 and TRBJ2-2, with 11 nucleotides matching TRBD1. Germline trimming cut 2 bases from V and 6 bases from J; bases unmatched to any gene: 2. CDR1 and CDR2 (germline): SNHLY, FYNNEI. CDR3 length: 15 amino acids. CDR3 sequence: CASSELGQGAGELFF. The CDR3 DNA follows: TGTGCCAGCAGTGAACTGGGACAGGGGGCCGGGGAGCTGTTTTTT.

The chain uses TRBV5-1 and TRBJ2-2, with D unclear. The CDR3 has 18 residues. Trimming removed 0 bases from V and 6 bases from J, with 21 bases in between. Germline loops: CDR1 SGHRS, CDR2 YFSETQ. The CDR3 reads CASSLASFGATLSGELFF. The CDR3 DNA sequence: TGCGCCAGCAGCTTGGCGAGTTTTGGAGCAACCCTGTCCGGGGAGCTGTTTTTT.

This sequence joins TRBV5-1 and TRBJ1-4, with a weak D call TRBD1 (5 bases). Trimming removed 2 bases at V and 3 bases at J, with 11 bases between. The CDR3 has 15 residues. Germline CDR1 reads SGHRS; CDR2 reads YFSETQ. CDR3 nucleotide sequence: TGCGCCAGCAGCTTTGGCTGGGGGGCTAATGAAAAACTGTTTTTT. It is translated as CASSFGWGANEKLFF.

J is TRBJ1-5 and V is TRBV2; no firm D call. This CDR3 has 13 amino acids. The V end lost 4 bases, the J end lost 5 bases, and 9 bases lay between the germline ends. CDR1 and CDR2 (germline): SNHLY, FYNNEI. The CDR3 reads CASSAERDQPQHF. The DNA for the CDR3 is TGTGCCAGCAGTGCTGAAAGAGATCAGCCCCAGCATTTT.

The CDR3 loop reads CSVAGAGGYTF. The CDR3, as DNA: TGCAGCGTTGCGGGGGCAGGCGGCTACACCTTC. The V call is TRBV29-1, the J call TRBJ1-2, with D perhaps matching TRBD1 (6 bases). V lost 4 bases to trimming and J lost 8 bases, with 11 bases between them. The germline V gene has CDR1 SQVTM and CDR2 ANQGSEA. The length of the CDR3 is 11 residues.